Sequencing of this TCR beta chain was carried out in a study of blood T cell repertoires in COVID-19. Overall study: Specimens from acute and convalescent COVID-19 originated in the United States, Italy and Spain. T cells, B-cell-depleted T cells, or PBMCs provided the cDNA or gDNA that served as material.

Only one count was recorded for this clone. Original methodology: Estimates of nucleated cell counts were drawn from the amplification of reference gene primers. Repertoires were generated with immunoSEQ multiplex PCR, while TCRdb's copy carries only in-frame clones and drops some. V, J and clone size are taken as reported in that table, and D and trimming were inferred from the DNA itself. The data hold some 200,000 clones, with about four fifths observed a single time. The origin of this receptor is a woman aged 40 to 50 with acute or convalescent COVID-19. The sequenced material came from peripheral blood.

CDR3 bases: TGTGCCAGCGGAAGAGGGACTAGCTTTTACGAGCAGTACTTC. Translated: CASGRGTSFYEQYF. The chain uses TRBV5-6 and TRBJ2-7; 9 bases align to TRBD2. Per the germline V gene, CDR1 is SGHDT and CDR2 is YYEEEE. The CDR3 has 14 amino acids. J was trimmed by 4 bases and V by 7 bases; bases with no gene match: 9.